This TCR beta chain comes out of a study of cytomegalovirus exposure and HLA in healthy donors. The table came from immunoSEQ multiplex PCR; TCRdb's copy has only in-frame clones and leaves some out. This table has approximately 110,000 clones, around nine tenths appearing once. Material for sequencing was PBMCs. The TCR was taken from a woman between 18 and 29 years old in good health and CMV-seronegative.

In nucleotides, the CDR3 is TGTGCCAGCAGCTTGCGGGGAATAACGTCACCCCTCCACTTT. Amino acid sequence: CASSLRGITSPLHF. This chain connects TRBV5-6 to TRBJ1-6; D is unclear. V was shortened by 1 base and J by 10 bases, with 12 bases between the two germline ends. CDR1 is SGHDT, CDR2 YYEEEE, per germline. This CDR3 region has 14 residues.